This note documents a single T cell receptor beta chain sequence. This table comes from immunoSEQ multiplex PCR, and its TCRdb copy is limited to in-frame clones, with some not included. This sample has 60,000 to 85,000 clones, with more than 85% found just once. This entry comes from a study of T cell changes during pregnancy in multiple sclerosis. The CDR3 extends over 16 amino acids. V was pared by 3 bases and J by 3 bases, with 9 bases of the junction left unmatched. The germline V gene encodes CDR1 SGHTA and CDR2 FQGNSA. Source: peripheral blood, taken in the second trimester of pregnancy. The gene calls are TRBV7-2 and TRBJ2-7; 9 bases are a match to TRBD1. The sequence was obtained from a female donor with multiple sclerosis, enrolled in a pregnancy study. CDR3 nucleotides: TGTGCCAGCAGCTTCGGAGAACCGGGACAGGGCTACGAGCAGTACTTC. Protein sequence: CASSFGEPGQGYEQYF.